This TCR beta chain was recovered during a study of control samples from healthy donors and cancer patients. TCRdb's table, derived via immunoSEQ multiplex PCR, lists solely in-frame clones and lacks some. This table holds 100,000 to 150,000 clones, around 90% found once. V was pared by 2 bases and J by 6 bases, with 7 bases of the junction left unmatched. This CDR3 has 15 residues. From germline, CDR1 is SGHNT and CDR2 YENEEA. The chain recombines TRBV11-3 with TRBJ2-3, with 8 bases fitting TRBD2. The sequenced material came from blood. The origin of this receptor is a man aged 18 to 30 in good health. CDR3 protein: CASSLSGGSRDTQYF. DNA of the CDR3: TGTGCCAGCAGCTTAAGCGGGGGATCTCGGGATACGCAGTATTTT. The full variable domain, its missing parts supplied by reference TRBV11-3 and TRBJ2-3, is EAGVVQSPRYKIIEKKQPVAFWCNPISGHNTLYWYLQNLGQGPELLIRYENEEAVDDSQLPKDRFSAERLKGVDSTLKIQPAELGDSAVYLCASSLSGGSRDTQYFGPGTRLTVL.